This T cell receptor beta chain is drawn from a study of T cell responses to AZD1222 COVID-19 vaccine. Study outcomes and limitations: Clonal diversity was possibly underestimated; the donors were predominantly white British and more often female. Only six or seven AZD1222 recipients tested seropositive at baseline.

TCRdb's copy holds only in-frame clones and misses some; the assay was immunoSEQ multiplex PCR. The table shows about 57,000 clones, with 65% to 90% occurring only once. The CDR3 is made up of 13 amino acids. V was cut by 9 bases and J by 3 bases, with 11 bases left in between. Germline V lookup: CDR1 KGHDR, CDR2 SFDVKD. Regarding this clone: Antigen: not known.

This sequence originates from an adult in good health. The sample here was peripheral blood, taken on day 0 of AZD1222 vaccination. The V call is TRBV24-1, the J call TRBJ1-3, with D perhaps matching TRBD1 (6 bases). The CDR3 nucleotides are TGTGCCACCGGCAGGGGTAATGGAAACACCATATATTTT. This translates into CATGRGNGNTIYF.